The sample holds a few counts of the clone carrying this TCR beta chain. Antigen specificity is unknown. TCRdb's copy holds only in-frame clones and misses some; the assay was immunoSEQ multiplex PCR. This table has roughly 160,000 clones, around nine tenths appearing once. CDR1 is SNHLY and CDR2 is FYNNEI in the germline V gene. The CDR3 is made up of 13 amino acids. The V end was cut by 9 bases, the J end by 4 bases, with 16 bases between. The data were taken from a study of T cell responses to AZD1222 COVID-19 vaccine. Study observations and caveats: White British people made up most donors, females outnumbered males, and clonal diversity was possibly underestimated. No repertoire was sampled before or during the peak T cell response, only after it. A reported finding is that nearly half of spike-specific TCRs target unmutated variant regions.

V gene TRBV2 combines with J gene TRBJ2-7; either TRBD1 or TRBD2 may supply D (7 bases each). The source is an adult in good health. Sequences were derived from peripheral blood, sampled on day 0 of AZD1222 vaccination. The CDR3 loop is CASGGEGAYEQYF. CDR3 DNA: TGTGCCAGTGGAGGGGAGGGGGCGTACGAGCAGTACTTC.